Listed here are 30 T cell receptor beta chains from one sample, sequenced in a study of human T cells and chemical hapten exposure. The time point is: patch test 3, about 24 weeks after DPC sensitization. Treatment described: therapeutic diphenylcyclopropenone sensitization with weekly scalp DPC. TCRdb itself ran the RACE reads through MiXCR, one entry per CDR3 protein. Found here are about 84,000 distinct CDR3 sequences, approximately 11% of them singletons; the top ten hold about 3.5%. The specimen was whole blood, collected in connection with sensitization to the hapten diphenylcyclopropenone (DPC). The receptor set was obtained from a woman in her forties or fifties with alopecia areata. Some clones in this sample may be carry-over from other donors' samples.

The chain recombines TRBV7-2 with TRBJ1-5, with 7 bases aligning to TRBD1. Trimming removed 5 bases from V and 4 bases from J; junction bases left unmatched: 11. The CDR3 runs to 16 residues. Germline values: CDR1 SGHTA, CDR2 FQGNSA. CDR3: CASSASWTGRNQPQHF. In DNA, the CDR3 is TGTGCCAGCAGCGCGTCCTGGACAGGACGAAATCAGCCCCAGCATTTT.

This chain links TRBV27 with TRBJ2-7, with 8 bases matching TRBD2. The CDR3 sequence is 14 residues long. Losses at the gene ends were 5 bases for V and 4 bases for J; bases not matched to a gene: 7. From germline, CDR1 is MNHEY and CDR2 SMNVEV (reference sequence). The CDR3 region is CASSPGTSLYEQYF. The CDR3 nucleotides read TGTGCCAGCAGTCCCGGGACTAGTTTGTACGAGCAGTACTTC.

The chain is built from TRBV18 and TRBJ2-3; 7 positions match TRBD1. This CDR3 is 17 amino acids long. Germline CDR1 and CDR2: KGHSH and LQKENI. V lost 3 bases and J lost 0; bases outside the gene matches: 9. The DNA for the CDR3 is TGTGCCAGCTCACCGTTCACGACAGGGTCCAGCACAGATACGCAGTATTTT. This sequence encodes CASSPFTTGSSTDTQYF.

V gene TRBV6-5 combines with J gene TRBJ2-1; a weak D match, TRBD2 (5 bases). V lost 6 bases and J 0 bases, leaving 21 bases between the germline ends. Germline V gives CDR1 MNHEY, CDR2 SVGAGI. The CDR3 covers 18 residues. CDR3 region: CASRHILSSGSSYNEQFF. The CDR3 DNA reads TGTGCCAGCAGGCACATTCTCTCAAGCGGCAGCTCCTACAATGAGCAGTTCTTC.

The rearrangement joins TRBV12-3 or TRBV12-4 to TRBJ1-1, with a tentative D call TRBD1 (6 bases). This CDR3 has 14 residues. The V gene lost 3 bases and the J gene lost 3 bases, with 11 bases spanning the gap. The CDR3 protein is CASSFRGAHTEAFF. The CDR3 DNA reads TGTGCCAGCAGTTTCCGGGGGGCGCACACTGAAGCTTTCTTT.

This chain joins TRBV2 and TRBJ1-1, with a possible D match to TRBD1 (5 bases). V lost 6 bases and J lost 2, with 13 bases in between. The germline CDR1 and CDR2 sequences are SNHLY and FYNNEI. The CDR3 loop spans 14 amino acids. The CDR3 loop is CASRGTESNTEAFF. CDR3 sequence (DNA): TGTGCCAGCAGGGGGACGGAGTCTAACACTGAAGCTTTCTTT.

This clonotype has more than one count but fewer than ten. V gene TRBV6-6 combines with J gene TRBJ2-7; unclear D gene. This CDR3 is 10 amino acids long. Trimming cost V 10 bases and J 7 bases, with 11 bases left between them. Germline V CDR1 and CDR2: MNHNY, SVGAGI (reference sequence). CDR3 amino acids: CATSLTEQYF. The DNA of the CDR3 is TGTGCCACCTCCCTGACGGAGCAGTACTTC.

In this sample, this clonotype turned up once. V usage is TRBV29-1 and J usage is TRBJ2-1; 7 nucleotides line up with TRBD2. The CDR3 runs 16 residues. Germline CDR1 and CDR2: SQVTM and ANQGSEA. Trimming took 1 base from V and 2 from J; bases not matched to a gene: 8. As DNA, the CDR3 is TGCAGCGTTGAAGGAGGACCTAGCGGAACCTACAATGAGCAGTTCTTC. Translating gives CSVEGGPSGTYNEQFF.

The CDR3 bases are TGTGCCAGCAGCGTGCAGGGGGCGGGTGAGCAGTTCTTC. Amino acid sequence: CASSVQGAGEQFF. The genes are TRBV7-9 and TRBJ2-1; 8 bases are a match to TRBD1. The junction had 6 bases not matched to a gene; V was cut back by 5 bases and J by 9 bases. The CDR3 runs to 13 residues. Germline-derived CDR1 and CDR2 are SEHNR and FQNEAQ (reference sequence).

This clonotype was seen repeatedly, ten times or more. The chain couples TRBV5-6 to TRBJ2-7; 8 bases fit TRBD1. The CDR3 runs to 17 residues. The germline CDR1 and CDR2 sequences are SGHDT and YYEEEE. J gave up 0 bases and V 6 bases, and 14 bases lay outside the gene matches. CDR3 sequence (DNA): TGTGCCAGCACCCTTCGACTGACAGGGGTTAGCTCCTACGAGCAGTACTTC. This translates into CASTLRLTGVSSYEQYF.

This clonotype was picked up many times. V gene TRBV9 combines with J gene TRBJ2-5; TRBD2 might be the D (6 bases). The germline gives CDR1 SGDLS, CDR2 YYNGEE. V was cut by 6 bases and J by 3 bases, with 12 bases left in between. This CDR3 comprises 13 residues. CDR3 region: CASKSSGEETQYF. CDR3 sequence (DNA): TGTGCCAGCAAGTCGTCGGGAGAAGAGACCCAGTACTTC.

This clonotype was seen more than once but under ten times. The rearrangement links TRBV7-3 to TRBJ2-3; the match to TRBD2 covers 8 bases. The CDR3 is 14 amino acids. J gave up 7 bases and V 4 bases, and 7 bases lay outside the gene matches. CDR1 and CDR2 (germline): SGHTA, FQGTGA. In nucleotides, the CDR3 is TGTGCCAGCAGCTCCGGGACTAGTGTAAATACGCAGTATTTT. Amino acids: CASSSGTSVNTQYF.

This clonotype was recorded once. This chain uses TRBV12-3 or TRBV12-4 with TRBJ1-5; no clear D. This CDR3 comprises 14 residues. V lost 7 bases and J lost 3, with 13 bases in between. In nucleotides, the CDR3 is TGTGCCAGCAAAAAGACGGATAACAATCAGCCCCAGCATTTT. This translates into CASKKTDNNQPQHF.

This clonotype has ten or more counts. The rearrangement uses TRBV10-3 and TRBJ2-5; D is unresolved. The CDR3 runs to 14 residues. The germline gives CDR1 ENHRY, CDR2 SYGVKD. The germline V and J ends were trimmed by 3 bases and 1 base, with 9 bases remaining between them. The CDR3 DNA is TGTGCCATCAGTGAATTAGGCGTCCAAGAGACCCAGTACTTC. It yields the protein CAISELGVQETQYF.

This sequence joins TRBV7-9 and TRBJ1-6, with 8 bases aligning to TRBD1. Germline V gives CDR1 SEHNR, CDR2 FQNEAQ (reference sequence). V dropped 0 bases and J dropped 10; count of bases not matched to a gene: 5. CDR3 length equals 15 residues. For the CDR3, the DNA is TGTGCCAGCAGCTTAGCCGGACAGGGAAGCTCACCCCTCCACTTT. This encodes CASSLAGQGSSPLHF.

The CDR3 DNA follows: TGTGCCAGCAGTGACCGACTAGCGGGACTGACCGGCGAGCAGTACTTC. As protein: CASSDRLAGLTGEQYF. The genes are TRBV25-1 and TRBJ2-7; 11 bases are a match to TRBD2. The CDR3 length is 16 residues. Germline V gene sequence: CDR1 MGHDK, CDR2 SYGVNS. Trimming at V came to 3 bases and at J to 6 bases, leaving 10 bases not matched to a gene.

As concerns this clonotype: Being one base from a much bigger clone, this may be a read error. V and J are TRBV7-3 and TRBJ1-1; the D is unclear. CDR3 length equals 13 residues. Germline V gives CDR1 SGHTA, CDR2 FQGTGA. Here the CDR3 DNA reads TGTGTCAGCAGCTTCCGCCAGACCACTGAAGCTTTCTTT. Its protein is CVSSFRQTTEAFF.

This clonotype was picked up many times. V and J are TRBV6-5 and TRBJ1-1; TRBD1 matches 9 bases. The CDR3 length is 14 residues. Germline lookup yields CDR1 MNHEY and CDR2 SVGAGI. J lost 1 base, V lost 8 bases, and 5 bases had no gene match. The CDR3 DNA reads TGTGCCAGCTTGAACAGGGGGCAGAACACTGAAGCTTTCTTT. Translating gives CASLNRGQNTEAFF.

This clonotype showed up many times. The chain uses TRBV5-1 and TRBJ2-7; 12 bases align to TRBD2. Germline CDR1 SGHRS, CDR2 YFSETQ. The CDR3 length is 15 residues. After removal of 2 bases from V and 5 bases from J, the junction contained 5 bases not matched to a gene. CDR3 nucleotide sequence: TGCGCCAGCAGCTTTGGACTAGCGGGAACGGACGAGCAGTACTTC. It codes for CASSFGLAGTDEQYF.

V and J are TRBV5-1 and TRBJ1-1; TRBD1 agrees at 7 bases. Germline V CDR1 and CDR2: SGHRS, YFSETQ. V lost 3 bases and J lost 4; bases outside the gene matches: 9. This CDR3 region has 15 residues. Here the CDR3 reads CASSSGGGKTTEAFF. The CDR3 region has the DNA TGCGCCAGCAGCTCAGGGGGTGGTAAGACCACTGAAGCTTTCTTT.

This clonotype was detected ten times or more. CDR3 sequence (DNA): TGTGCCAGCACGTCAGGGGGGACAGGCGAAAATGAGCAGTTCTTC. Its protein is CASTSGGTGENEQFF. This chain connects TRBV6-1 to TRBJ2-1, with 8 nucleotides matching TRBD1. V was clipped by 7 bases and J by 7 bases; unmatched bases: 12. CDR1 is MNHNS, CDR2 SASEGT, per germline. The CDR3 is 15 residues long.

This chain uses TRBV29-1 with TRBJ2-7; no reliable D call. Trimming removed 5 bases at V and 1 base at J, with 15 bases between. Germline V gives CDR1 SQVTM, CDR2 ANQGSEA. The CDR3 is made up of 14 amino acids. Here the CDR3 DNA reads TGCAGCGTTTTCGCCCCGTCATATTCCTACGAGCAGTACTTC. Translated, it gives CSVFAPSYSYEQYF.

A few counts support this clonotype. This rearrangement joins TRBV29-1 to TRBJ2-2; D possibly matches TRBD1 or TRBD2 (5 bases each). Germline V gene lookup returns CDR1 SQVTM and CDR2 ANQGSEA. CDR3 length equals 15 residues. Between the trimmed V and J ends, which lost 8 bases and 6 bases, there was a span of 22 bases. CDR3 bases: TGCAGCACCAGGGACGAGGTGGGAGTGCCCGGGGAGCTGTTTTTT. Translating it yields CSTRDEVGVPGELFF.

The rearrangement uses TRBV5-1 and TRBJ2-1, with TRBD2 identical over 7 bases. Trimming took 3 bases from V and 8 from J; bases not matched to a gene: 2. CDR1 SGHRS and CDR2 YFSETQ come from the germline V gene. The CDR3 extends over 12 amino acids. The CDR3: CASSSSGDEQFF. The DNA for the CDR3 is TGCGCCAGCAGCTCTAGCGGTGATGAGCAGTTCTTC.

In this sample, this clonotype turned up many times. V gene TRBV18 combines with J gene TRBJ1-2, with 7 bases matching TRBD1. The CDR3 spans 13 residues. Looked up from germline, CDR1 is KGHSH and CDR2 is LQKENI. J gave up 6 bases and V 2 bases, and 3 bases lay outside the gene matches. The CDR3 here is CASSPSTGNGYTF. The CDR3 bases are TGTGCCAGCTCACCATCGACAGGGAATGGCTACACCTTC.

This clonotype was observed at least ten times. The rearrangement joins TRBV29-1 to TRBJ2-3, with 7 bases identical to TRBD1. The V and J ends lost 8 bases and 4 bases, in that order; junction bases with no gene match: 6. The germline V gene encodes CDR1 SQVTM and CDR2 ANQGSEA. The CDR3 has 12 amino acids. CDR3 in amino acids: CSSGQLPDTQYF. In DNA, the CDR3 is TGCAGCTCGGGACAGCTGCCAGATACGCAGTATTTT.

This clonotype was found many times. This chain uses TRBV2 with TRBJ2-5; maybe TRBD1 (5 bases). Germline lookup yields CDR1 SNHLY and CDR2 FYNNEI. The CDR3 has 13 residues. The germline V and J ends were trimmed by 6 bases and 1 base, with 9 bases remaining between them. CDR3 sequence reads: CASRGQLQETQYF. DNA of the CDR3: TGTGCCAGCAGGGGGCAGCTCCAAGAGACCCAGTACTTC.

The rearrangement links TRBV25-1 to TRBJ2-1; tentative D call: TRBD2 (6 bases). V lost 3 bases and J lost 5, with 14 bases in between. The CDR3 runs 15 residues. Germline-derived CDR1 and CDR2 are MGHDK and SYGVNS. CDR3 coding DNA: TGTGCCAGCAGTGAGTGGGGTAGCGGAAACAATGAGCAGTTCTTC. Translation: CASSEWGSGNNEQFF.

This clonotype was observed many times. The chain recombines TRBV14 with TRBJ1-1; D not resolved. V lost 5 bases, J lost 6 bases, and 13 bases lay in between. This CDR3 spans 13 amino acids. Germline V gives CDR1 SGHDN, CDR2 FVKESK. CDR3 coding DNA: TGTGCCAGCAGCGAGGGAGTTTTATCTGAAGCTTTCTTT. Translated: CASSEGVLSEAFF.

This rearrangement joins TRBV30 to TRBJ1-2, with 8 nucleotides matching TRBD1. Germline trimming cut 3 bases from V and 7 bases from J; bases unmatched to any gene: 13. This CDR3 is built from 15 residues. CDR1 and CDR2 from the germline V gene are GTSNPN and SVGIG (reference sequence). The CDR3 coding sequence is TGTGCCTGGAGGTTCCGGACAGGGAAAGAAGGTGGCTACACCTTC. Translating it yields CAWRFRTGKEGGYTF.